This T cell receptor beta chain was identified in a study of CD8 T cell repertoires and HIV-1 epitope variants. Germline-derived CDR1 and CDR2 are MDHEN and SYDVKM. CDR3 length: 13 residues. V dropped 5 bases and J dropped 0 bases, with 7 bases sitting between them. Method: immunoSEQ multiplex PCR; TCRdb's copy keeps in-frame clones and lacks some. Of 90,000 or so clones in the sample, roughly four fifths were seen once. Input material: uncultured baseline CD8+ T cells from peripheral blood mononuclear cells (PBMCs). This chain joins TRBV28 and TRBJ1-1; D is uncertain. The clonotype originates from a male donor with HIV. The CDR3 here is CASSAVMNTEAFF. The DNA of the CDR3 is TGTGCCAGCAGTGCCGTTATGAACACTGAAGCTTTCTTT.